Following are 27 T cell receptor beta chains from one sample sequenced in a study of cytomegalovirus exposure and HLA in healthy donors. Primers for the PCR totalled 60 Vbeta and 13 Jbeta. Clones were read by immunoSEQ multiplex PCR, and TCRdb kept only the in-frame ones, dropping some. The repertoire holds about 140,000 clones, roughly 62% seen once, with approximately 1.7% in the top ten. Sample: PBMCs. These receptors originate from a male donor in good health and CMV-seronegative.

This chain joins TRBV5-5 and TRBJ2-2; D gene ambiguous. The CDR3 consists of 12 residues. From germline, CDR1 is SGHKS and CDR2 YYEKEE (reference sequence). V was trimmed by 2 bases and J by 4 bases, leaving 3 bases between them. CDR3 sequence: CASSFRTGELFF. CDR3 nucleotides: TGTGCCAGCAGCTTCCGCACCGGGGAGCTGTTTTTT.

The rearrangement uses TRBV14 and TRBJ1-1, with D perhaps TRBD1 (5 bases). Germline V gene sequence: CDR1 SGHDN, CDR2 FVKESK. Trimming cost V 2 bases and J 0 bases, with 10 bases left between them. The CDR3 has 15 amino acids. In DNA, the CDR3 is TGTGCCAGCAGCCAATCGACAGAGCTGAACACTGAAGCTTTCTTT. This codes for CASSQSTELNTEAFF. Combining the CDR3 with reference TRBV14 and TRBJ1-1 gives the whole variable domain EAGVTQFPSHSVIEKGQTVTLRCDPISGHDNLYWYRRVMGKEIKFLLHFVKESKQDESGMPNNRFLAERTGGTYSTLKVQPAELEDSGVYFCASSQSTELNTEAFFGQGTRLTVV.

The CDR3 DNA reads TGCGCCAGCAGCCAAGATTTTCCATATGGGGTCCCCAGCGGGGATCCCACAGATACGCAGTATTTT. This encodes CASSQDFPYGVPSGDPTDTQYF. The chain carries TRBV4-3 and TRBJ2-3; 7 nucleotides align to TRBD2. The length of the CDR3 is 22 residues. V shed 0 bases, J shed 2 bases, and the junction held 23 bases outside the gene matches. CDR1 is LGHNA, CDR2 YSLEER, per germline.

This clone was counted a few times. The CDR3 DNA is TGTGCCACCAGCAGACTCCCTGGCGGGGGCTACGAGCAGTACTTC. Protein product: CATSRLPGGGYEQYF. The chain employs TRBV15 and TRBJ2-7, with 7 nucleotides matching TRBD2. The CDR3 spans 15 residues. Germline loops: CDR1 LNHNV, CDR2 YYDKDF (reference sequence). V trimming: 2 bases; J trimming: 3 bases; junction bases outside the gene matches: 7.

The chain links TRBV7-9 to TRBJ1-2; no clear D gene. The CDR3 covers 12 residues. Germline lookup yields CDR1 SEHNR and CDR2 FQNEAQ (reference sequence). The V end lost 5 bases, the J end lost 5 bases, and 9 bases lay between the germline ends. For the CDR3, the DNA is TGTGCCAGCAGCATAGACGGGTATGGCTACACCTTC. Translation: CASSIDGYGYTF.

The CDR3 reads CASIRDREGYGYTF. CDR3 nucleotides: TGTGCCAGCATTAGGGACAGGGAGGGCTATGGCTACACCTTC. The genes are TRBV6-1 and TRBJ1-2, with 9 bases fitting TRBD1. The trim removed 7 bases at V and 4 bases at J, leaving 7 bases unmatched. This CDR3 spans 14 amino acids. Germline assignment: CDR1 MNHNS and CDR2 SASEGT.

This CDR3 is CASRAGADVEKLFF. In nucleotides, the CDR3 is TGTGCCAGTAGGGCGGGGGCTGATGTTGAAAAACTGTTTTTT. The rearrangement links TRBV19 to TRBJ1-4; possible D gene TRBD1, 6 bases. The V end was cut by 6 bases, the J end by 7 bases, with 15 bases between. The V gene's germline CDR1 is LNHDA and CDR2 SQIVND (reference sequence). This CDR3 spans 14 amino acids. The full variable domain, rest sourced from reference TRBV19 and TRBJ1-4, is DGGITQSPKYLFRKEGQNVTLSCEQNLNHDAMYWYRQDPGQGLRLIYYSQIVNDFQKGDIAEGYSVSREKKESFPLTVTSAQKNPTAFYLCASRAGADVEKLFFGSGTQLSVL.

In its sample, this clone was seen a few times. V usage is TRBV6-5 and J usage is TRBJ2-7; 8 bases are shared with TRBD1. Germline V gene data show CDR1 as MNHEY and CDR2 as SVGAGI. This CDR3 spans 13 amino acids. With 6 bases clipped from V and 4 bases from J, the junction kept 5 bases outside the gene matches. The DNA of the CDR3 is TGTGCCAGCAGGCTGACAGGGGATTACGAGCAGTACTTC. It is translated as CASRLTGDYEQYF.

This clone was recorded a few times. The rearrangement links TRBV6-1 to TRBJ1-4, with D hard to call. V lost 6 bases and J lost 8, with 10 bases in between. The CDR3 loop spans 12 amino acids. The germline CDR1 and CDR2 sequences are MNHNS and SASEGT. The CDR3 loop reads CASSPREEKLFF. DNA for the CDR3: TGTGCCAGCAGCCCAAGAGAAGAAAAACTGTTTTTT.

This chain joins TRBV7-7 and TRBJ1-1; no definite D call. The CDR3 extends over 13 amino acids. Per the germline V gene, CDR1 is SSHAT and CDR2 is FNYEAQ (reference sequence). V lost 5 bases and J lost 0, with 7 bases in between. CDR3 amino acids: CASSLRMNTEAFF. CDR3 nucleotide sequence: TGTGCCAGCAGCCTCCGTATGAACACTGAAGCTTTCTTT.

This chain connects TRBV2 to TRBJ2-1; the match to TRBD2 covers 9 bases. V shed 10 bases, J shed 6 bases, and the junction held 13 bases outside the gene matches. This CDR3 region has 15 residues. Germline CDR1 SNHLY, CDR2 FYNNEI. The CDR3, as DNA: TGTGCCACCCAAAGGTGGCGGGGGGGAGGCAATGAGCAGTTCTTC. Protein: CATQRWRGGGNEQFF.

This clone was recorded a few times. The V call is TRBV9, the J call TRBJ2-1; tentative D call: TRBD2 (5 bases). This CDR3 spans 15 amino acids. Trimming removed 4 bases from V and 6 bases from J, with 17 bases in between. Germline assignment: CDR1 SGDLS and CDR2 YYNGEE. The DNA for the CDR3 is TGTGCCAGCAGCCCGGGGTCCGGGGTGCTCAATGAGCAGTTCTTC. This gives the protein CASSPGSGVLNEQFF.

The table lists this clone with a few counts. The chain carries TRBV14 and TRBJ1-4; 8 bases are a match to TRBD1. The CDR3 length is 16 residues. CDR1 is SGHDN, CDR2 FVKESK, per germline. Unmatched junction bases numbered 9, after V lost 5 bases and J lost 4 bases. CDR3 coding DNA: TGTGCCAGCAGCGCGCGACAGGGGAATCTTAATGAAAAACTGTTTTTT. This sequence encodes CASSARQGNLNEKLFF.

This clone was seen only once. The gene calls are TRBV19 and TRBJ1-4, with 7 bases fitting TRBD1. The V gene's germline CDR1 is LNHDA and CDR2 SQIVND (reference sequence). The V gene end was trimmed by 10 bases and the J gene end by 5 bases; junction bases not matched to a gene: 13. The CDR3 extends over 15 amino acids. This CDR3 is CATSDPGTENEKLFF. In nucleotides, the CDR3 is TGTGCCACCAGTGACCCCGGGACAGAGAATGAAAAACTGTTTTTT.

This chain connects TRBV6-6 to TRBJ2-7; 10 bases agree with TRBD2. The CDR3 totals 15 residues. With V trimmed by 5 bases and J by 1 base, 5 bases remained unmatched. Germline lookup yields CDR1 MNHNY and CDR2 SVGAGI (reference sequence). CDR3 region: CASSDTSGESYEQYF. The CDR3, as DNA: TGTGCCAGCAGTGACACTAGCGGGGAGTCCTACGAGCAGTACTTC.

V usage is TRBV9 and J usage is TRBJ1-3, with D hard to call. Trimming pared 2 bases from V and 6 bases from J, leaving 15 bases between. There are 15 residues in the CDR3. CDR1 is SGDLS and CDR2 is YYNGEE in the germline V gene. This CDR3 is CASSVSPTRENTIYF. The CDR3 coding sequence is TGTGCCAGCAGCGTGAGTCCAACTAGAGAAAACACCATATATTTT.

The V and J genes are TRBV6-5 and TRBJ2-7; 8 bases are a match to TRBD2. V trimming: 2 bases; J trimming: 2 bases; junction bases outside the gene matches: 8. The germline CDR1 and CDR2 sequences are MNHEY and SVGAGI. This CDR3 has 16 residues. In nucleotides, the CDR3 is TGTGCCAGCAGTTACACCGGGGGGGTAAAGGCCTACGAGCAGTACTTC. It codes for CASSYTGGVKAYEQYF.

This clone was detected a few times. The chain employs TRBV2 and TRBJ1-2; 8 bases align to TRBD1. In germline, CDR1 is SNHLY, CDR2 FYNNEI. This CDR3 spans 13 amino acids. J lost 9 bases, V lost 6 bases, and 9 bases had no gene match. The CDR3 nucleotides are TGTGCCAGCAGCCAGACAGGGGAGTTCAGCTACACCTTC. Translation: CASSQTGEFSYTF.

The chain recombines TRBV7-2 with TRBJ1-2, with 7 bases matching TRBD1. V trimming: 5 bases; J trimming: 4 bases; junction bases outside the gene matches: 4. This CDR3 spans 13 amino acids. Germline lookup yields CDR1 SGHTA and CDR2 FQGNSA. CDR3 nucleotides: TGTGCCAGCAGCCCTGGACAGGCCTATGGCTACACCTTC. This encodes CASSPGQAYGYTF.

The chain is built from TRBV29-1 and TRBJ2-7, with a possible D match to TRBD1 (5 bases). Trimming stripped 4 bases from V and 6 bases from J, with 13 bases between. Per the germline V gene, CDR1 is SQVTM and CDR2 is ANQGSEA. This CDR3 contains 12 residues. The CDR3 here is CSVARVLSEQYF. The CDR3 DNA reads as TGCAGCGTTGCCAGGGTCCTGAGCGAGCAGTACTTC.

The chain links TRBV12-5 to TRBJ1-2, with D possibly being TRBD1 (6 bases). CDR1 and CDR2 from the germline V gene are LGHNT and FRNRAP. The CDR3 is 14 amino acids. V lost 6 bases and J lost 4, with 15 bases in between. CDR3 in amino acids: CASGSEGGGYGYTF. The CDR3 DNA follows: TGTGCTAGTGGATCTGAGGGAGGGGGCTATGGCTACACCTTC.

V and J are TRBV11-3 and TRBJ2-2, with TRBD2 identical over 12 bases. The CDR3 consists of 18 residues. The V gene end was trimmed by 4 bases and the J gene end by 1 base; junction bases not matched to a gene: 7. The V gene's germline CDR1 is SGHNT and CDR2 YENEEA. DNA of the CDR3: TGTGCCAGCAGCTCAAATCCGGGACTAGCGGGGAACACCGGGGAGCTGTTTTTT. It encodes CASSSNPGLAGNTGELFF.

This clone was seen only a few times. The V and J genes are TRBV7-2 and TRBJ2-5; possible D gene TRBD1, 5 bases. V was pared by 5 bases and J by 1 base, with 11 bases between. Germline loops: CDR1 SGHTA, CDR2 FQGNSA. CDR3 length: 14 residues. For the CDR3, the DNA is TGTGCCAGCAGCCTTCAGGGTTCCCAAGAGACCCAGTACTTC. It is translated as CASSLQGSQETQYF.

The table lists this clone with a few counts. The rearrangement joins TRBV25-1 to TRBJ1-1; unclear D gene. V shed 5 bases and J shed 4 bases, with 14 bases lying between them. Looked up from germline, CDR1 is MGHDK and CDR2 is SYGVNS. This CDR3 contains 14 residues. The CDR3 DNA reads as TGTGCCAGCAGTCCCCGACTAGGGAGCACTGAAGCTTTCTTT. Its protein is CASSPRLGSTEAFF.

This clone was detected only once. The V gene is TRBV10-3, the J gene TRBJ1-1, with D unresolved. The CDR3 sequence is 13 residues long. From germline, CDR1 is ENHRY and CDR2 SYGVKD. Deletions cut 4 bases from V and 1 base from J, with 7 bases between. Here the CDR3 reads CAISVEGNTEAFF. The CDR3 nucleotides read TGTGCCATCAGTGTAGAGGGGAACACTGAAGCTTTCTTT.

The chain couples TRBV30 to TRBJ1-1, with D tentatively TRBD1 (5 bases). V lost 0 bases, J lost 4 bases, and 9 bases lay in between. The CDR3 consists of 13 residues. The germline V gene has CDR1 GTSNPN and CDR2 SVGIG (reference sequence). CDR3 in DNA: TGTGCCTGGAGTGTAACCGGGGGCACTGAAGCTTTCTTT. This encodes CAWSVTGGTEAFF.

This chain links TRBV6-6 with TRBJ1-2; 7 nucleotides align to TRBD1. The CDR3 spans 13 residues. The V gene's germline CDR1 is MNHNY and CDR2 SVGAGI (reference sequence). J gave up 3 bases and V 6 bases, and 4 bases lay outside the gene matches. The CDR3 DNA follows: TGTGCCAGCAGCCAAACAGGGGACTATGGCTACACCTTC. Translating gives CASSQTGDYGYTF.